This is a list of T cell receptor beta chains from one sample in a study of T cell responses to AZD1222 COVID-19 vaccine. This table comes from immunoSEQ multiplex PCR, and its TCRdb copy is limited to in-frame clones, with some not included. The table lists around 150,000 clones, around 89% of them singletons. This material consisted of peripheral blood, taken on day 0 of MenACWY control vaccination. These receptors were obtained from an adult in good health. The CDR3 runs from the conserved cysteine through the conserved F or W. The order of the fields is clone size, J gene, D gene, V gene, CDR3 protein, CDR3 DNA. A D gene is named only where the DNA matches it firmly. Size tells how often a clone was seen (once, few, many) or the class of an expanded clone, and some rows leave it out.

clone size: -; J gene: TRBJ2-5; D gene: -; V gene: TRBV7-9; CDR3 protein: CASSRTGYSQETQYF; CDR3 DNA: TGTGCCAGCAGCCGTACAGGGTATTCCCAAGAGACCCAGTACTTC
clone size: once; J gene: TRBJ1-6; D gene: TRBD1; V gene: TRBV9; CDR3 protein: CASSASQGAAPIHF; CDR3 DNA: TGTGCCAGCAGCGCCTCACAGGGGGCGGCCCCCATTCACTTT
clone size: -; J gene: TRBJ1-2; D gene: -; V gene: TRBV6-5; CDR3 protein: CASTGTVYGYTF; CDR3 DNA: TGTGCCAGCACTGGGACGGTCTATGGCTACACCTTC
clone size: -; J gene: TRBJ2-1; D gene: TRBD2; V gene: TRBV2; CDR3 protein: CASTWTSESEQFF; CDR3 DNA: TGTGCCAGCACTTGGACTAGCGAGAGTGAGCAGTTCTTC
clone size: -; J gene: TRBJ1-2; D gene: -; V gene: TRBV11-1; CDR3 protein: CASSFRGGYTF; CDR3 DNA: TGTGCCAGCAGCTTCCGGGGAGGCTACACCTTC
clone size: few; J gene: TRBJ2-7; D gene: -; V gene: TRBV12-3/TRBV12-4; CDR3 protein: CASSLAGLNEQYF; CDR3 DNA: TGTGCCAGCAGTTTAGCCGGGCTCAACGAGCAGTACTTC
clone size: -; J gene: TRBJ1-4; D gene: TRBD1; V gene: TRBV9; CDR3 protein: CASSVGTGLGEKLFF; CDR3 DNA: TGTGCCAGCAGCGTAGGGACAGGGCTAGGGGAAAAACTGTTTTTT
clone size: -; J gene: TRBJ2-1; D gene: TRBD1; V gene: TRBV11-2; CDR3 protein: CASSLGTGTYNEQFF; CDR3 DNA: TGTGCCAGCAGCCTTGGGACAGGTACCTACAATGAGCAGTTCTTC
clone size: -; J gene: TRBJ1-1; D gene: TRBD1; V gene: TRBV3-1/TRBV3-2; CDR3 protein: CASRRQGVNTEAFF; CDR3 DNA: TGTGCCAGCAGGCGACAGGGCGTGAACACTGAAGCTTTCTTT
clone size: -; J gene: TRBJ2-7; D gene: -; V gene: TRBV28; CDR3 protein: CASSRGRRDTYEQYF; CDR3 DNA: TGTGCCAGCAGTCGGGGGAGACGGGATACCTACGAGCAGTACTTC
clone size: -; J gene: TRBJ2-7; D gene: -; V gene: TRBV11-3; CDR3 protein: CASSLGTKNEQYF; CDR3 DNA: TGTGCCAGCAGCTTAGGGACAAAGAACGAGCAGTACTTC
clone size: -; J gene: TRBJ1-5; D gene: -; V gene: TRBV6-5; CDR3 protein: CATQGRSNQPQHF; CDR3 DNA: TGTGCCACCCAGGGGAGGAGCAATCAGCCCCAGCATTTT
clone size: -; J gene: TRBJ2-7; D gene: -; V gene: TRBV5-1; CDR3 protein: CASRPQTVSYEQYF; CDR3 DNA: TGCGCCAGCAGACCCCAAACAGTTTCCTACGAGCAGTACTTC
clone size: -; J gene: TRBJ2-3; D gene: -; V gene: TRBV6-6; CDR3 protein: CASRLGGSTDTQYF; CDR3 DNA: TGTGCCAGCAGGTTGGGAGGATCCACAGATACGCAGTATTTT
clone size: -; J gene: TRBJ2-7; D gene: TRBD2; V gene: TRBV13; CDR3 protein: CASNGGARGSYEQYF; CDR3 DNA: TGTGCCAGCAACGGGGGGGCGCGGGGCTCCTACGAGCAGTACTTC
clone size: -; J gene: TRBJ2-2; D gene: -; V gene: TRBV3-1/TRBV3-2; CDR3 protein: CASSLGGGTGELFF; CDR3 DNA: TGTGCCAGCAGCCTAGGGGGAGGGACCGGGGAGCTGTTTTTT
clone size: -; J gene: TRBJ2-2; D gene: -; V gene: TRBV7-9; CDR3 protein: CASSLAGLFNTGELFF; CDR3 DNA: TGTGCCAGCAGCTTAGCGGGACTCTTCAACACCGGGGAGCTGTTTTTT
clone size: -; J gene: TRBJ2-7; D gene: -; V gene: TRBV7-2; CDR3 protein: CASSLGPVGNYEQYF; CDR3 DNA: TGTGCCAGCAGCTTAGGCCCGGTCGGGAATTACGAGCAGTACTTC
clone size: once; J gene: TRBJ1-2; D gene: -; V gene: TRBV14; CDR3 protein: CASSQSQGGGGYTF; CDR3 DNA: TGTGCCAGCAGCCAATCTCAAGGGGGGGGAGGCTACACCTTC
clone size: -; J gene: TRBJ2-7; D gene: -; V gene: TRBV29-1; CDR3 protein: CSVRGTEQYF; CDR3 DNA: TGCAGCGTAAGGGGGACCGAGCAGTACTTC
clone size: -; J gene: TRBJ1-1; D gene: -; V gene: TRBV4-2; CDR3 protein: CASSQDHSGAGAEAFF; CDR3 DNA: TGTGCCAGCAGCCAAGATCACTCGGGGGCCGGCGCTGAAGCTTTCTTT
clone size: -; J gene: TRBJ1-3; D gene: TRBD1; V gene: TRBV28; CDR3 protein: CASRDSLSGNTIYF; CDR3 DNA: TGTGCCAGTAGGGACAGCCTCTCTGGAAACACCATATATTTT
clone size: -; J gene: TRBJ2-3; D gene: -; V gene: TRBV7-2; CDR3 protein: CASRIGLGTDTQYF; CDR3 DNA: TGTGCCAGCAGAATCGGACTCGGCACAGATACGCAGTATTTT
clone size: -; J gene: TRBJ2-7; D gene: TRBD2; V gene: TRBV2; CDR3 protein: CASSEQLAVSYEQYF; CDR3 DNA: TGTGCCAGCAGTGAACAACTAGCGGTCTCCTACGAGCAGTACTTC
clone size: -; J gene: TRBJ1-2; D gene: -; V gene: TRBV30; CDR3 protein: CAWSVRPDSYGYTF; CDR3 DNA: TGTGCCTGGAGTGTACGTCCGGACAGCTATGGCTACACCTTC
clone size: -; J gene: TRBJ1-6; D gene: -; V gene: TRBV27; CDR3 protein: CASYSGVYNSPLHF; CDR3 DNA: TGTGCCAGTTACTCCGGGGTTTATAATTCACCCCTCCACTTT
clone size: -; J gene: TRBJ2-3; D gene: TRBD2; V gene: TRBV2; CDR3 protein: CASSVGLAGTGTDTQYF; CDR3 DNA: TGTGCCAGCAGTGTAGGACTAGCGGGTACCGGCACAGATACGCAGTATTTT
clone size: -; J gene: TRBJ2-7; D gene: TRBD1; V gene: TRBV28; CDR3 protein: CASSGTGVYPYEQYF; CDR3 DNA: TGTGCCAGCAGTGGAACAGGGGTTTACCCCTACGAGCAGTACTTC
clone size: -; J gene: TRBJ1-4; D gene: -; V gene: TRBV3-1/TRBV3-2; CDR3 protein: CASSQDPINEKLFF; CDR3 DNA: TGTGCCAGCAGCCAAGATCCGATTAATGAAAAACTGTTTTTT
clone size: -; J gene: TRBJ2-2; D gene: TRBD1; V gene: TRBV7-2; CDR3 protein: CASSPTGPGAGELFF; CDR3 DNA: TGTGCCAGCAGCCCGACAGGGCCAGGGGCCGGGGAGCTGTTTTTT
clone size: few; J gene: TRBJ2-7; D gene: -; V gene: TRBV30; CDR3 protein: CASHPGEGAYEQYF; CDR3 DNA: TGTGCCTCCCACCCCGGGGAAGGGGCCTACGAGCAGTACTTC
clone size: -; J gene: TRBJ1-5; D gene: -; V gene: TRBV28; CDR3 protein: CASSLTQAGGHGNQPQHF; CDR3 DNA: TGTGCCAGCAGTCTGACCCAGGCGGGAGGCCATGGCAATCAGCCCCAGCATTTT
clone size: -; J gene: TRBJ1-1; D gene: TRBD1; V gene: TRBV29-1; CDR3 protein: CSVEDRGYGTEAFF; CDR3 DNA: TGCAGCGTGGAGGACAGGGGTTACGGCACTGAAGCTTTCTTT
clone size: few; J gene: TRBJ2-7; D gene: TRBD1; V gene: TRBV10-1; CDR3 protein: CASSEPGTGSYEQYF; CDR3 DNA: TGCGCCAGCAGTGAGCCCGGGACAGGGTCCTACGAGCAGTACTTC
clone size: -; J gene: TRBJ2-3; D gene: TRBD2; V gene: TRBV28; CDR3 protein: CASSTAGLAGARDTQYF; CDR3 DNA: TGTGCCAGCAGTACCGCCGGGCTAGCGGGAGCGAGAGATACGCAGTATTTT
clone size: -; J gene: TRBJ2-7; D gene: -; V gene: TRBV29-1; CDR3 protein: CSVRISGAYEQYF; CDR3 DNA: TGCAGCGTTCGCATTAGCGGAGCCTACGAGCAGTACTTC
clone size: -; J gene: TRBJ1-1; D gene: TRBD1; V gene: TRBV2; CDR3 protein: CASRVQGAGVNTEAFF; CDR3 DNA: TGTGCCAGCAGGGTACAGGGGGCGGGGGTGAACACTGAAGCTTTCTTT
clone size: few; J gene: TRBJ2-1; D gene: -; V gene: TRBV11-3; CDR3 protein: CASSGGAEREQFF; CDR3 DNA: TGTGCCAGCAGCGGTGGGGCCGAGCGTGAGCAGTTCTTC